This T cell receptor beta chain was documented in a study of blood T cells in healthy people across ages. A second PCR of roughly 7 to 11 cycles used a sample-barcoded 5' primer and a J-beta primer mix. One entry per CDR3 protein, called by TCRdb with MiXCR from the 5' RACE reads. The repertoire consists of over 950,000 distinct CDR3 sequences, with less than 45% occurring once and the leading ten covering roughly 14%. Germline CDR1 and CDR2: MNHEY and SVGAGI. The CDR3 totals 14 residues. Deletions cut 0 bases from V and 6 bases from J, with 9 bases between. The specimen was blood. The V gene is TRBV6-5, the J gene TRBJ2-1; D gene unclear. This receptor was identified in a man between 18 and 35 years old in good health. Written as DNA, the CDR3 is TGTGCCAGCAGTTACTCAGGGTATACCAATGAGCAGTTCTTC. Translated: CASSYSGYTNEQFF.